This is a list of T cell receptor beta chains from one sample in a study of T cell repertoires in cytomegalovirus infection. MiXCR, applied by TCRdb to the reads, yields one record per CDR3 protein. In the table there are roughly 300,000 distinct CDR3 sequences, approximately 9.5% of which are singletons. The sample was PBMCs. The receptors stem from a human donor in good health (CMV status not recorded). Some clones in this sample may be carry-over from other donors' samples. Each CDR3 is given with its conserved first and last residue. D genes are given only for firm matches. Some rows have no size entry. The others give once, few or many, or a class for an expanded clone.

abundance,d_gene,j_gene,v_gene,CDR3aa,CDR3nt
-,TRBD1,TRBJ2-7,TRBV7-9,CASSLTTTGGKNEQYF,TGTGCCAGCAGCTTAACTACTACAGGGGGGAAGAACGAGCAGTACTTC
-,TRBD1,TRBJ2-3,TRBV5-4,CASSLSRQGASTDTQYF,TGTGCCAGCAGCTTGTCTCGACAGGGGGCAAGCACAGATACGCAGTATTTT
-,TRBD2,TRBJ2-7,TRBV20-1,CSALGLASSYEQYF,TGCAGTGCGTTAGGACTAGCCTCATCCTACGAGCAGTACTTC
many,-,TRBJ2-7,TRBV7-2,CASSQGGTHSYEQYF,TGTGCCAGCAGCCAGGGCGGGACGCACTCCTACGAGCAGTACTTC
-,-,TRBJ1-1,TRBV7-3,CASSPRGLGLNTEAFF,TGTGCCAGCAGCCCCCGAGGTCTCGGATTGAACACTGAAGCTTTCTTT
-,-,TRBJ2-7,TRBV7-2,CASSSPGLNYEQYF,TGTGCCAGCAGCTCTCCGGGACTCAACTACGAGCAGTACTTC
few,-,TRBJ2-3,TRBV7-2,CASSLESWPDTQYF,TGTGCCAGCAGCTTAGAGTCCTGGCCAGATACGCAGTATTTT
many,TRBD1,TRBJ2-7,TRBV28,CASSFRGRLYEQYF,TGTGCCAGCAGTTTCAGGGGGCGGCTTTACGAGCAGTACTTC
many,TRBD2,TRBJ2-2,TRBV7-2,CASSSPSGVTGELFF,TGTGCCAGCAGCTCCCCTAGCGGGGTCACCGGGGAGCTGTTTTTT
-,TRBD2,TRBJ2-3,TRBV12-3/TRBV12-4,CASSLGRDYRLGDTQYF,TGTGCCAGCAGTTTAGGCCGGGACTACCGTTTGGGAGATACGCAGTATTTT
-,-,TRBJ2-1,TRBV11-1,CASSQDAKGHNEQFF,TGTGCCAGCAGCCAGGACGCCAAGGGGCACAATGAGCAGTTCTTC
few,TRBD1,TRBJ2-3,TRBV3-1,CASSRVGQGTDTQYF,TGTGCCAGCAGCAGAGTGGGACAGGGAACAGATACGCAGTATTTT
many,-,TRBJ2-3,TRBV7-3,CASSPHPLSTDTQYF,TGTGCCAGCAGCCCGCACCCCCTTAGCACAGATACGCAGTATTTT
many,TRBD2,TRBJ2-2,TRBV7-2,CASSFKRGNTGELFF,TGTGCCAGCAGCTTCAAGCGGGGGAACACCGGGGAGCTGTTTTTT
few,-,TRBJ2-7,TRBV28,CASSPRGEPSYEQYF,TGTGCCAGCAGCCCCCGAGGGGAACCCTCCTACGAGCAGTACTTC
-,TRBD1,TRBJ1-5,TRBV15,CTTSPGQGVNQPQHF,TGTACCACCAGCCCTGGACAGGGGGTAAATCAGCCCCAGCATTTT
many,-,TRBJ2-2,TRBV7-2,CASSFYSVYPGELFF,TGTGCCAGCAGCTTTTACAGCGTATACCCCGGGGAGCTGTTTTTT
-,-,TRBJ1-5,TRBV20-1,CSARVYSNQPQHF,TGCAGTGCTAGGGTATATAGCAATCAGCCCCAGCATTTT
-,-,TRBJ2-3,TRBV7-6,CASSFLSDGHDTQYF,TGTGCCAGCAGCTTTTTGAGCGATGGGCACGATACGCAGTATTTT
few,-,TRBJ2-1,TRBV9,CASSGYPGNYNEQFF,TGTGCCAGCAGCGGTTATCCGGGAAACTACAATGAGCAGTTCTTC